This T cell receptor (beta chain) was obtained from a study of tumor-infiltrating lymphocytes in primary liver carcinoma. A word on this clonotype: Given the absence of the conserved phenylalanine or tryptophan at the CDR3 end, a read error is likely.

The template, roughly 550 ng total RNA, yielded TCR beta cDNA made with a constant-region primer. Construction of TCR beta libraries relied on three successive nested multiplex PCR rounds employing slightly modified ARM-PCR. A C-beta reverse primer and TRBV1-TRBV30 forward primers served in each of the first two PCR rounds, at around 10 cycles apiece. A single record per CDR3 protein comes from TCRdb applying MiXCR to the multiplex PCR reads. Of about 44,000 distinct CDR3 sequences in the sample, about 70% are singletons; the top ten hold about 30%. The length of the CDR3 is 13 residues. Per germline, CDR1 SGHNT and CDR2 YYREEE (reference sequence). The V and J ends lost 3 bases and 5 bases respectively, with 11 bases between them. The study co-extracted DNA and RNA from around 20-30 mg of unsorted bulk tissue.

The rearrangement joins TRBV5-4 to TRBJ1-1; D gene uncertain. The receptor comes from a man aged 40-49 years with primary liver carcinoma and hepatitis B virus infection. Sequenced sample: liver tumor tissue from sampling region 3. Subset defined: tumor region T3, left-lateral pole. The CDR3 nucleotides read TGTGCCAGCAGCTCCCCAGACTGTACTGAAGCTTTCCTT. Protein sequence: CASSSPDCTEAFL.